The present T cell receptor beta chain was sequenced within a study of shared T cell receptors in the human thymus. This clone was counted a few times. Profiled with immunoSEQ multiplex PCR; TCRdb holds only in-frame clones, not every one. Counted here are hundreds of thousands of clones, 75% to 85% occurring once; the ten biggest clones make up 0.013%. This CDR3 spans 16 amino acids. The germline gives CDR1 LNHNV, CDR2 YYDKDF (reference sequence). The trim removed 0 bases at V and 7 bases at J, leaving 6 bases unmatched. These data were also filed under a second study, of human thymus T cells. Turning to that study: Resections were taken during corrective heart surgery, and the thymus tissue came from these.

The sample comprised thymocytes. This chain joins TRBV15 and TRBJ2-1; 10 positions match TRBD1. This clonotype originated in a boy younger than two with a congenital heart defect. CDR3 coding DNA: TGTGCCACCAGCAGAGATTTGTGGACAGGGGGGAATGAGCAGTTCTTC. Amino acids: CATSRDLWTGGNEQFF.